Listed here are 27 T cell receptor beta chains from one sample, sequenced in a study of cytomegalovirus exposure and HLA in healthy donors. PCR used 60 Vbeta primers and 13 Jbeta primers. Produced via immunoSEQ multiplex PCR; TCRdb's table is partial and in-frame only. Of under 200,000 clones detected, approximately 83% appear once; the ten largest clones hold around a tenth. The sample comprised PBMCs. All receptors derive from a man between 18 and 29 years old in good health and CMV-seropositive.

A single count supports this clone. The rearrangement joins TRBV5-4 to TRBJ2-3; D is possibly TRBD2 (6 bases). In germline, CDR1 is SGHNT, CDR2 YYREEE (reference sequence). The CDR3 totals 14 residues. The V and J ends lost 5 bases and 6 bases respectively, with 16 bases between them. Written as DNA, the CDR3 is TGTGCCAGCAGTTCCCGGGACTCTGGGGATACGCAGTATTTT. Its protein product is CASSSRDSGDTQYF.

This sequence joins TRBV6-6 and TRBJ1-2; TRBD1 matches 8 bases. CDR1 MNHNY and CDR2 SVGAGI come from the germline V gene (reference sequence). The CDR3 contains 14 residues. The V gene end was trimmed by 8 bases and the J gene end by 7 bases; junction bases not matched to a gene: 12. DNA of the CDR3: TGTGCCAGCGGCTCGGACAGGGAGCTGGCTGGCTACACCTTC. It translates to CASGSDRELAGYTF.

This clone was observed once. The chain combines TRBV25-1 with TRBJ1-2, with D possibly TRBD1 on 5 matching bases. The CDR3 has 13 residues. V lost 2 bases, J lost 8 bases, and 12 bases lay in between. Per germline, CDR1 MGHDK and CDR2 SYGVNS. For the CDR3, the DNA is TGTGCCAGCAGTGAAACAGGATTCTACGGCTACACCTTC. Translating it yields CASSETGFYGYTF.

The chain carries TRBV10-1 and TRBJ2-1; D unclear. This CDR3 has 11 residues. CDR1 and CDR2 from the germline V gene are WNHNN and SYGVQD (reference sequence). The CDR3 DNA reads as TGCTCAAACCTCCCTCGACAAGAGCAGTTCTTC. It encodes CSNLPRQEQFF.

This sequence joins TRBV7-9 and TRBJ1-6, with 7 nucleotides matching TRBD1. The germline CDR1 and CDR2 sequences are SEHNR and FQNEAQ (reference sequence). J lost 8 bases, V lost 3 bases, and 1 base had no gene match. The CDR3 sequence is 13 residues long. In DNA, the CDR3 is TGTGCCAGCAGCTTGCAGGGGGATTCACCCCTCCACTTT. It encodes CASSLQGDSPLHF.

This clone was seen a handful of times. V gene TRBV6-5 combines with J gene TRBJ1-1; TRBD1 aligns across 7 bases. CDR3 length: 13 amino acids. After removal of 5 bases from V and 2 bases from J, the junction contained 2 bases not matched to a gene. Germline values: CDR1 MNHEY, CDR2 SVGAGI. The CDR3 DNA reads TGTGCCAGCAGTAGGACAGGAAACACTGAAGCTTTCTTT. The encoded protein is CASSRTGNTEAFF.

The genes are TRBV6-1 and TRBJ2-3, with TRBD2 identical over 9 bases. CDR1 is MNHNS and CDR2 is SASEGT in the germline V gene. Losses at the gene ends were 7 bases for V and 5 bases for J; bases not matched to a gene: 10. The CDR3 length is 15 residues. CDR3 sequence (DNA): TGTGCCAGCACCCCTGCGGGGGGGCCTGGAGATACGCAGTATTTT. It specifies CASTPAGGPGDTQYF.

This clone was counted between two and nine times. DNA of the CDR3: TGCGCCAGTACCACTAGCGGGGGGGCTTACAATGAGCAGTTCTTC. Translation gives CASTTSGGAYNEQFF. V is TRBV5-1 and J is TRBJ2-1; 13 bases are shared with TRBD2. The germline V gene has CDR1 SGHRS and CDR2 YFSETQ. V trimming: 8 bases; J trimming: 4 bases; junction bases outside the gene matches: 6. This CDR3 region has 15 residues.

Here the CDR3 DNA reads TGTGCCACTACCCACAGGGCCTCTGGAAACACCATATATTTT. Its protein is CATTHRASGNTIYF. This rearrangement joins TRBV15 to TRBJ1-3; a weak D match, TRBD1 (6 bases). The length of the CDR3 is 14 residues. Looked up from germline, CDR1 is LNHNV and CDR2 is YYDKDF (reference sequence). Trimming removed 9 bases from V and 0 bases from J, with 12 bases in between.

The genes are TRBV7-8 and TRBJ2-7; unclear D gene. Germline-derived CDR1 and CDR2 are SGHVS and FQNEAQ. V lost 5 bases, J lost 6 bases, and 11 bases lay in between. The length of the CDR3 is 12 residues. The CDR3 DNA reads as TGTGCCAGCAGCAGAGGAGCCGGCGAGCAGTACTTC. Residues: CASSRGAGEQYF.

This chain joins TRBV18 and TRBJ1-1, with 8 nucleotides matching TRBD1. The germline V gene has CDR1 KGHSH and CDR2 LQKENI. There are 16 residues in the CDR3. J gave up 2 bases and V 4 bases, and 9 bases lay outside the gene matches. CDR3: CASSRGVTGGNTEAFF. The CDR3 nucleotides are TGTGCCAGCTCACGGGGGGTTACAGGGGGAAACACTGAAGCTTTCTTT.

The chain recombines TRBV4-2 with TRBJ1-6; TRBD1 might be the D (5 bases). V dropped 1 base and J dropped 6 bases, with 16 bases sitting between them. The CDR3 spans 17 residues. Germline CDR1 reads LGHNA; CDR2 reads YNFKEQ. The CDR3 reads CASSQVAGHNLNSPLHF. The CDR3 DNA reads as TGTGCCAGCAGCCAAGTCGCAGGACACAATCTTAATTCACCCCTCCACTTT.

The chain carries TRBV7-6 and TRBJ2-5, with D possibly being TRBD1 or TRBD2 (6 bases each). The J call may be incorrect, as the DNA end agrees better with TRBJ2-7. CDR1 and CDR2 (germline): SGHVS, FNYEAQ. CDR3 size: 15 residues. The CDR3 here is CASTLRVGGGYEQYF. The CDR3, as DNA: TGTGCCAGCACCCTGCGAGTTGGAGGGGGCTACGAGCAGTACTTC.

The V gene is TRBV7-2, the J gene TRBJ1-6; no firm D call. Trimming left V 5 bases short and J 7 bases short, with 9 bases between. CDR3 length equals 13 residues. Germline CDR1 reads SGHTA; CDR2 reads FQGNSA. Written as DNA, the CDR3 is TGTGCCAGCAGCCGAGTCCCCAATTCACCCCTCCACTTT. Amino acids: CASSRVPNSPLHF.

The V gene is TRBV15, the J gene TRBJ2-4, with D perhaps matching TRBD2 (6 bases). Germline V gene data show CDR1 as LNHNV and CDR2 as YYDKDF (reference sequence). Trimming pared 0 bases from V and 6 bases from J, leaving 12 bases between. The CDR3 totals 15 residues. CDR3 amino acids: CATSREMGGLNIQYF. The CDR3 DNA is TGTGCCACCAGCAGAGAGATGGGAGGACTAAACATTCAGTACTTC.

The rearrangement links TRBV7-2 to TRBJ2-1; TRBD2 matches at 10 bases. Germline assignment: CDR1 SGHTA and CDR2 FQGNSA. This CDR3 is built from 15 residues. The ends lost 6 bases at V and 4 bases at J; junction bases unmatched: 6. In DNA, the CDR3 is TGTGCCAGCAGGGACACTAGCGGGGTATACAATGAGCAGTTCTTC. It is translated as CASRDTSGVYNEQFF. Full variable domain (outside the CDR3, taken from reference TRBV7-2 and TRBJ2-1): GAGVSQSPSNKVTEKGKDVELRCDPISGHTALYWYRQSLGQGLEFLIYFQGNSAPDKSGLPSDRFSAERTGGSVSTLTIQRTQQEDSAVYLCASRDTSGVYNEQFFGPGTRLTVL.

This rearrangement joins TRBV6-1 to TRBJ1-3, with D tentatively TRBD1 (6 bases). CDR3 length equals 15 residues. The V end was cut by 3 bases, the J end by 4 bases, with 13 bases between. Germline V gives CDR1 MNHNS, CDR2 SASEGT. The CDR3 sequence is CASSEHLGAGNTIYF. The CDR3 DNA reads TGTGCCAGCAGTGAGCATTTGGGGGCGGGAAACACCATATATTTT.

About this clone: Relative to the germline gene, one junction end is altered; a read error may explain this. J is TRBJ1-3 and V is TRBV19, with D perhaps matching TRBD1 (5 bases). CDR3 size: 13 residues. The germline gives CDR1 LNHDA, CDR2 SQIVND (reference sequence). CDR3 nucleotides: TGTACCAGTAGAGACAGCTCTGGAAACACCATATATTTT. This codes for CTSRDSSGNTIYF.

CDR3 residues: CAISESGTSGVFGYNEQFF. The CDR3 DNA reads TGTGCCATCAGTGAGTCTGGAACTAGCGGGGTTTTCGGCTACAATGAGCAGTTCTTC. J is TRBJ2-1 and V is TRBV10-3, with 10 bases matching TRBD2. The V and J ends lost 0 bases and 3 bases, in that order; junction bases with no gene match: 11. The CDR3 is 19 amino acids. The germline V gene has CDR1 ENHRY and CDR2 SYGVKD.

V usage is TRBV21-1 and J usage is TRBJ1-1. TRBV21-1 has pseudogene status. This CDR3 contains 15 residues. CDR3 protein: CASSKGARDNTEAFF. In nucleotides, the CDR3 is TGTGCCAGCAGCAAAGGGGCACGGGATAACACTGAAGCTTTCTTT.

The V and J genes are TRBV6-6 and TRBJ1-6, with 8 nucleotides matching TRBD1. Germline assignment: CDR1 MNHNY and CDR2 SVGAGI (reference sequence). V was clipped by 3 bases and J by 9 bases; unmatched bases: 7. The CDR3 runs 15 residues. Written as DNA, the CDR3 is TGTGCCAGCAGTTATGACCGGGACAGGACTTCACCCCTCCACTTT. The encoded protein is CASSYDRDRTSPLHF.

The chain uses TRBV4-1 and TRBJ2-7; TRBD1 matches 8 bases. With V trimmed by 1 base and J by 3 bases, 5 bases remained unmatched. The CDR3 spans 15 residues. CDR1 and CDR2 (germline): MGHRA, YSYEKL. CDR3 sequence (DNA): TGCGCCAGCAGCCAAGCGGGCACAGGGGGCTACGAGCAGTACTTC. Its translation: CASSQAGTGGYEQYF.

The J gene is TRBJ1-5, the V gene TRBV6-1; 9 bases line up with TRBD1. V was clipped by 0 bases and J by 5 bases; unmatched bases: 2. CDR1 is MNHNS and CDR2 is SASEGT in the germline V gene. The CDR3 covers 15 residues. CDR3 in DNA: TGTGCCAGCAGTGAAGCAGACAGGGGGTATCAGCCCCAGCATTTT. Translated: CASSEADRGYQPQHF.

Details on this clone: A read error may account for a junction end that differs from germline. For the CDR3, the DNA is TGTGCCAGTCGAAGCGGGAGGTCCTATAATTCACCCCCCCACTTT. Translating gives CASRSGRSYNSPPHF. V gene TRBV6-5 combines with J gene TRBJ1-6; no reliable D call. The CDR3 totals 15 residues. Germline lookup yields CDR1 MNHEY and CDR2 SVGAGI.

V is TRBV19 and J is TRBJ1-1; a weak D match, TRBD1 (5 bases). The ends were cut back, 10 bases at V and 3 bases at J, with 15 bases in the middle. The CDR3 is 13 amino acids. Germline assignment: CDR1 LNHDA and CDR2 SQIVND (reference sequence). This CDR3 reads CATTGTRDTEAFF. In DNA form, the CDR3 reads TGTGCCACCACCGGGACTCGGGACACTGAAGCTTTCTTT.

The chain employs TRBV6-5 and TRBJ1-4; D ambiguous. The CDR3 is 15 amino acids. Trimming took 8 bases from V and 5 from J, leaving 18 bases between them. Germline V gives CDR1 MNHEY, CDR2 SVGAGI. CDR3 protein: CASAGRRQENEKLFF. DNA of the CDR3: TGTGCCAGCGCTGGACGGAGGCAGGAGAATGAAAAACTGTTTTTT.

The chain is built from TRBV10-3 and TRBJ2-5; 9 bases match TRBD2. The CDR3 spans 16 residues. Trimming cost V 0 bases and J 10 bases; bases outside gene matches: 12. Germline-derived CDR1 and CDR2 are ENHRY and SYGVKD. The chain's CDR3 is CAISESPEMSGGIQYF. Written as DNA, the CDR3 is TGTGCCATCAGTGAGTCCCCCGAGATGAGCGGGGGGATCCAGTACTTC.